Following are 13 T cell receptor beta chains from one sample sequenced in a study of post-analysis software for immune sequencing data. Unique molecular identifiers featured in each of the TCR beta cDNA libraries. TCRdb passed the PCR reads through MiXCR, listing each CDR3 protein once. The data contain over 700,000 distinct CDR3 sequences, about 32% of them singletons. These TCRs' antigens remain unknown. Study-wide points: Patients used a few TRBV segments, including TRBV5-6, TRBV5-1 and TRBV20-1, more often than controls.

The source material was blood. The origin of the receptors is a girl between 10 and 17 years old with multiple sclerosis.

This clonotype turned up a few times. J is TRBJ1-5 and V is TRBV4-1; D ambiguous. Trimming removed 2 bases from V and 5 bases from J, with 10 bases in between. This CDR3 contains 14 residues. CDR1 MGHRA and CDR2 YSYEKL come from the germline V gene. For the CDR3, the DNA is TGCGCCAGCAGCCAAATGAGGGAAGATCAGCCCCAGCATTTT. Translated: CASSQMREDQPQHF.

The table lists this clonotype with a few counts. The rearrangement uses TRBV12-3 or TRBV12-4 and TRBJ2-5; tentative D call: TRBD2 (6 bases). This CDR3 spans 14 amino acids. Trimming removed 5 bases at V and 4 bases at J, with 14 bases between. The CDR3 sequence is CASSRDSIRETQYF. The CDR3 region has the DNA TGTGCCAGCAGTAGGGACTCCATTAGAGAGACCCAGTACTTC.

This chain connects TRBV9 to TRBJ2-1; 11 bases agree with TRBD2. Per germline, CDR1 SGDLS and CDR2 YYNGEE. The J segment lost 11 bases and the V segment lost 3 bases, leaving 10 bases of the junction unmatched. CDR3 length: 15 residues. CDR3 nucleotides: TGTGCCAGCAGCGCGACTAGCGGGAAGGGGGGTAAGCAGTTCTTC. Amino acids: CASSATSGKGGKQFF.

The genes are TRBV6-6 and TRBJ2-1; tentatively, D is TRBD2 (5 bases). V gave up 5 bases and J gave up 5 bases, with 16 bases separating them. CDR1 and CDR2 from the germline V gene are MNHNY and SVGAGI (reference sequence). There are 15 residues in the CDR3. For the CDR3, the DNA is TGTGCCAGCAGTACCACCCGGTCGGGAAACAATGAGCAGTTCTTC. It encodes CASSTTRSGNNEQFF.

In its sample, this clonotype was seen a few times. V is TRBV29-1 and J is TRBJ1-2; tentative D call: TRBD1 (5 bases). Trimming took off 6 bases at V and 8 bases at J, with 19 bases between the two ends. This CDR3 is built from 13 residues. The germline V gene has CDR1 SQVTM and CDR2 ANQGSEA. The CDR3 protein is CSVPPGPPQGYTF. CDR3 DNA sequence: TGCAGCGTCCCACCGGGACCTCCTCAGGGCTACACCTTC. The full variable domain, completed using reference TRBV29-1 and TRBJ1-2, is SAVISQKPSRDICQRGTSLTIQCQVDSQVTMMFWYRQQPGQSLTLIATANQGSEATYESGFVIDKFPISRPNLTFSTLTVSNMSPEDSSIYLCSVPPGPPQGYTFGSGTRLTVV.

As concerns this clonotype: It may be a read error: a sequence one base away is much more abundant. The rearrangement links TRBV7-2 to TRBJ2-3; 7 positions agree with TRBD2. The CDR3 is made up of 15 amino acids. Germline V gives CDR1 SGHTA, CDR2 FQGNSA. The CDR3 coding sequence is TGTGCCGGCAGCCGACTAGCACGAGGTACAGATACGCAGTATTTT. Encoded protein: CAGSRLARGTDTQYF.

The rearrangement uses TRBV20-1 and TRBJ2-1; TRBD2 agrees at 13 bases. From germline, CDR1 is DFQATT and CDR2 SNEGSKA (reference sequence). V lost 5 bases, J lost 4 bases, and 8 bases stayed unmatched. There are 16 residues in the CDR3. The CDR3 coding sequence is TGCAGTGCTGGAGGGACTAGCGGGATTAGGTACAATGAGCAGTTCTTC. As protein: CSAGGTSGIRYNEQFF.

This sequence joins TRBV10-1 and TRBJ2-7; D is possibly TRBD1 or TRBD2 (5 bases each). The CDR3 loop spans 16 amino acids. Per germline, CDR1 WNHNN and CDR2 SYGVQD (reference sequence). Trimming stripped 0 bases from V and 6 bases from J, with 18 bases between. The DNA of the CDR3 is TGCGCCAGCAGTGAGTCCTTGGTAGGCGAGGGGAGCGAGCAGTACTTC. Protein: CASSESLVGEGSEQYF.

The chain recombines TRBV7-2 with TRBJ1-5; D not certain. V was trimmed by 4 bases and J by 5 bases, leaving 15 bases between them. The CDR3 runs to 15 residues. Germline CDR1 and CDR2: SGHTA and FQGNSA. The CDR3 spells CASSSNRGVYQPQHF. The CDR3 DNA is TGTGCCAGCAGCTCCAACCGGGGAGTATATCAGCCCCAGCATTTT.

The rearrangement joins TRBV28 to TRBJ1-2, with D unclear. The V gene lost 2 bases and the J gene lost 2 bases, with 12 bases spanning the gap. CDR3 size: 15 residues. Germline CDR1 and CDR2: MDHEN and SYDVKM. CDR3 residues: CASSLSFGPNYGYTF. In DNA, the CDR3 is TGTGCCAGCAGTTTAAGTTTCGGGCCAAACTATGGCTACACCTTC.

This clonotype was found once. The genes are TRBV7-2 and TRBJ2-7, with 9 positions matching TRBD1. The end of the DNA is better explained by TRBJ2-5, so the J call may be wrong. This CDR3 region has 15 residues. Germline CDR1 and CDR2: SGHTA and FQGNSA. CDR3 residues: CASSLVGTGRETQYF. The CDR3 nucleotides read TGTGCCAGCAGCTTAGTAGGGACAGGGAGGGAGACCCAGTACTTC.

This clonotype was counted between two and nine times. This chain connects TRBV13 to TRBJ2-7; the match to TRBD1 covers 7 bases. The CDR3 runs to 15 residues. After removal of 5 bases from V and 5 bases from J, the junction contained 12 bases not matched to a gene. Looked up from germline, CDR1 is PRHDT and CDR2 is FYEKMQ (reference sequence). The DNA of the CDR3 is TGTGCCAGCAGCGCCTCCCGGGACAGTCTCCACGAGCAGTACTTC. It yields the protein CASSASRDSLHEQYF.

The genes are TRBV9 and TRBJ2-7; 12 nucleotides align to TRBD2. CDR3 length: 16 residues. CDR1 SGDLS and CDR2 YYNGEE come from the germline V gene. J gave up 1 base and V 1 base, and 3 bases lay outside the gene matches. CDR3 protein: CASSVLAGGASYEQYF. CDR3 nucleotide sequence: TGTGCCAGCAGCGTACTAGCGGGAGGGGCTTCCTACGAGCAGTACTTC.